One and the same sample provided the 27 T cell receptor beta chains below, sequenced in a study of neoadjuvant anti-PD-1 for oral cavity cancer. Profiled with immunoSEQ multiplex PCR; TCRdb holds only in-frame clones, not every one. The table has under 85,000 clones, more than 80% seen once. The material was PBMCs, obtained before nivolumab (anti-PD-1) treatment. These receptors were collected from a person between 35 and 79 years old with oral cavity squamous cell carcinoma.

This rearrangement joins TRBV20-1 to TRBJ1-2; no reliable D call. The CDR3 has 10 residues. V lost 4 bases and J 5 bases, leaving 5 bases between the germline ends. Germline CDR1 is DFQATT and CDR2 is SNEGSKA (reference sequence). CDR3: CSAILYGYTF. The CDR3 DNA sequence: TGCAGTGCTATACTTTATGGCTACACCTTC.

The J gene is TRBJ1-3, the V gene TRBV10-1; D possibly corresponds to TRBD1 (5 bases). This CDR3 has 15 amino acids. V was pared by 0 bases and J by 2 bases, with 8 bases between. CDR1 and CDR2 (germline): WNHNN, SYGVQD (reference sequence). The CDR3, as DNA: TGCGCCAGCAGTGAGTCGACAGCAACTGGAAACACCATATATTTT. Translating gives CASSESTATGNTIYF.

The V and J genes are TRBV9 and TRBJ2-5; TRBD1 or TRBD2 may be the D gene (5 bases each). The germline V and J ends were trimmed by 3 bases and 4 bases, with 10 bases remaining between them. The length of the CDR3 is 13 residues. The germline gives CDR1 SGDLS, CDR2 YYNGEE. The CDR3 protein is CASSEGTAETQYF. CDR3 sequence (DNA): TGTGCCAGCAGCGAGGGGACGGCAGAGACCCAGTACTTC.

V gene TRBV11-2 combines with J gene TRBJ2-5; weak D call: TRBD2 (6 bases). Germline CDR1 SGHAT, CDR2 FQNNGV. The length of the CDR3 is 13 residues. V was shortened by 3 bases and J by 4 bases, with 9 bases between the two germline ends. For the CDR3, the DNA is TGTGCCAGCAGCTTGGGGACTCTAGAGACCCAGTACTTC. Protein product: CASSLGTLETQYF.

The chain is built from TRBV29-1 and TRBJ1-2, with D tentatively TRBD1 (6 bases). The germline CDR1 and CDR2 sequences are SQVTM and ANQGSEA. Trimming pared 6 bases from V and 7 bases from J, leaving 18 bases between. The CDR3 is 13 amino acids. The CDR3 protein is CSVALTGGGGYTF. The CDR3 bases are TGCAGCGTCGCACTGACAGGAGGGGGTGGCTACACCTTC.

The CDR3 nucleotides are TGTGCCAGCCGAACTAGCAATCAGCCCCAGCATTTT. Its translation is CASRTSNQPQHF. The J gene is TRBJ1-5, the V gene TRBV28, with D unclear. Germline lookup yields CDR1 MDHEN and CDR2 SYDVKM. Deletions cut 8 bases from V and 0 bases from J, with 5 bases between. The length of the CDR3 is 12 residues.

The chain links TRBV10-3 to TRBJ2-2, with TRBD1 matching over 7 bases. CDR1 and CDR2 (germline): ENHRY, SYGVKD. After removal of 11 bases from V and 5 bases from J, the junction contained 11 bases not matched to a gene. There are 14 residues in the CDR3. The chain's CDR3 is CAYRQGGGTGELFF. The CDR3 nucleotides read TGTGCCTACAGACAGGGCGGCGGGACCGGGGAGCTGTTTTTT.

The V call is TRBV5-1, the J call TRBJ1-1; perhaps TRBD1 as D (5 bases). The V and J ends lost 0 bases and 1 base respectively, with 10 bases between them. This CDR3 contains 15 residues. Per germline, CDR1 SGHRS and CDR2 YFSETQ. The CDR3 sequence is CASSLDPGWNTEAFF. The CDR3 DNA sequence: TGCGCCAGCAGCTTGGACCCAGGGTGGAACACTGAAGCTTTCTTT.

This sequence joins TRBV11-2 and TRBJ2-5; 9 nucleotides align to TRBD2. CDR3 length: 15 amino acids. Germline V gene data show CDR1 as SGHAT and CDR2 as FQNNGV. J was trimmed by 5 bases and V by 5 bases; bases with no gene match: 9. The CDR3 loop is CASSTIAGVGETQYF. The DNA for the CDR3 is TGTGCCAGCAGCACAATAGCGGGAGTGGGGGAGACCCAGTACTTC.

In the case of this clone: One end of the junction varies from germline; a read error may be responsible. V gene TRBV5-4 combines with J gene TRBJ2-2, with 10 bases that match TRBD2. CDR3 size: 15 residues. Germline-derived CDR1 and CDR2 are SGHNT and YYREEE (reference sequence). The CDR3 protein is CASGLAGGNTGELFF. The CDR3 DNA sequence: TGTGCCAGCGGCTTAGCGGGAGGGAACACCGGGGAGCTGTTTTTT.

The gene calls are TRBV6-4 and TRBJ2-1, with D uncertain. There are 15 residues in the CDR3. V was shortened by 2 bases and J by 6 bases, with 14 bases between the two germline ends. The germline gives CDR1 MRHNA, CDR2 SNTAGT. The CDR3 sequence: CASSDTQTLLNEQFF. CDR3 bases: TGTGCCAGCAGTGACACGCAGACCCTCCTCAATGAGCAGTTCTTC.

This clone was recorded a few times. The chain couples TRBV9 to TRBJ2-1, with TRBD2 identical over 13 bases. Per germline, CDR1 SGDLS and CDR2 YYNGEE. CDR3 length equals 17 residues. After removal of 4 bases from V and 7 bases from J, the junction contained 11 bases not matched to a gene. In DNA form, the CDR3 reads TGTGCCAGCAGCCTTAGGACTAGCGGGAGTAGAATGAATGAGCAGTTCTTC. It encodes CASSLRTSGSRMNEQFF.

The chain recombines TRBV14 with TRBJ2-5, with unresolved D. The V end lost 1 base, the J end lost 8 bases, and 5 bases lay between the germline ends. The CDR3 is 11 residues long. Germline lookup yields CDR1 SGHDN and CDR2 FVKESK. The CDR3 DNA is TGTGCCAGCAGCCAAGGGGGTACCCAGTACTTC. Encoded protein: CASSQGGTQYF.

This clone was seen only once. V is TRBV19 and J is TRBJ2-2; 8 bases agree with TRBD2. The V gene end was trimmed by 1 base and the J gene end by 2 bases; junction bases not matched to a gene: 6. Germline CDR1 reads LNHDA; CDR2 reads SQIVND (reference sequence). This CDR3 contains 17 residues. The CDR3 sequence is CASSIAISGSNTGELFF. The CDR3 DNA reads as TGTGCCAGTAGTATAGCTATCAGCGGGAGTAACACCGGGGAGCTGTTTTTT.

This clone was counted only a few times. The chain uses TRBV28 and TRBJ1-2; 8 bases are shared with TRBD1. CDR3 length: 14 residues. Trimming cost V 10 bases and J 5 bases; bases outside gene matches: 12. Germline-derived CDR1 and CDR2 are MDHEN and SYDVKM. CDR3 coding DNA: TGTGCCACATGGGCTCGGGACAGGAAATATGGCTACACCTTC. This codes for CATWARDRKYGYTF.

This chain connects TRBV5-1 to TRBJ2-3; tentative D call: TRBD1 (5 bases). Germline V gene lookup returns CDR1 SGHRS and CDR2 YFSETQ. Trimming took 7 bases from V and 8 from J, leaving 14 bases between them. The CDR3 is 12 amino acids. The CDR3 DNA reads as TGCGCCAGCGGCGGCAGGGTGGGTACGCAGTATTTT. Translation: CASGGRVGTQYF.

A single count supports this clone. The chain has TRBV7-9 and TRBJ1-4; D is unclear. The ends were cut back, 3 bases at V and 7 bases at J, with 6 bases in the middle. CDR1 and CDR2 from the germline V gene are SEHNR and FQNEAQ (reference sequence). The CDR3 covers 12 residues. The CDR3 loop reads CASSFSPEKLFF. Written as DNA, the CDR3 is TGTGCCAGCAGCTTTAGCCCTGAAAAACTGTTTTTT.

The chain joins TRBV28 to TRBJ1-2; D unclear. The V gene lost 2 bases and the J gene lost 0 bases, with 7 bases spanning the gap. Germline lookup yields CDR1 MDHEN and CDR2 SYDVKM. This CDR3 has 14 amino acids. DNA for the CDR3: TGTGCCAGCAGTTTAACAGTTTCTAACTATGGCTACACCTTC. Its protein is CASSLTVSNYGYTF.

The chain is built from TRBV10-2 and TRBJ1-1, with D uncertain. V was cut by 10 bases and J by 0 bases, with 6 bases left in between. This CDR3 comprises 11 residues. Germline V gives CDR1 WSHSY, CDR2 SAAADI. This chain's CDR3 is CATNLNTEAFF. The CDR3 DNA is TGCGCCACCAACTTGAACACTGAAGCTTTCTTT.

The V call is TRBV19, the J call TRBJ2-1; TRBD2 matches at 12 bases. The germline CDR1 and CDR2 sequences are LNHDA and SQIVND (reference sequence). The V gene end was trimmed by 6 bases and the J gene end by 6 bases; junction bases not matched to a gene: 9. The CDR3 sequence is 16 residues long. The CDR3 DNA reads as TGTGCCAGTAGAGGACTAGCGGGATTGGGCTCCAATGAGCAGTTCTTC. It translates to CASRGLAGLGSNEQFF.

This clone was found once. The chain uses TRBV2 and TRBJ2-4; no reliable D call. Per the germline V gene, CDR1 is SNHLY and CDR2 is FYNNEI. CDR3 length equals 16 residues. V lost 2 bases and J lost 4, with 15 bases in between. CDR3 nucleotides: TGTGCCAGCAGTGAACCCTCCGGCCAGCAGAAAAACATTCAGTACTTC. Its translation: CASSEPSGQQKNIQYF. Drawing the rest from reference TRBV2 and TRBJ2-4, the complete variable domain is EPEVTQTPSHQVTQMGQEVILRCVPISNHLYFYWYRQILGQKVEFLVSFYNNEISEKSEIFDDQFSVERPDGSNFTLKIRSTKLEDSAMYFCASSEPSGQQKNIQYFGAGTRLSVL.

J is TRBJ2-1 and V is TRBV5-4, with TRBD1 as a possible D gene (6 bases). Germline CDR1 SGHNT, CDR2 YYREEE (reference sequence). The CDR3 runs 13 residues. V lost 4 bases and J 6 bases, leaving 11 bases between the germline ends. As DNA, the CDR3 is TGTGCCAGCAGCCCGAGGACAGCCAATGAGCAGTTCTTC. Residues: CASSPRTANEQFF.

The gene calls are TRBV19 and TRBJ1-5, with 7 bases identical to TRBD1. The length of the CDR3 is 16 residues. V lost 4 bases and J lost 1; bases outside the gene matches: 7. Germline-derived CDR1 and CDR2 are LNHDA and SQIVND (reference sequence). As DNA, the CDR3 is TGTGCCAGTAGTAGGGACAGCTGGGGGAGCAATCAGCCCCAGCATTTT. This translates into CASSRDSWGSNQPQHF.

As for this clone: As the CDR3 is not closed by the conserved phenylalanine or tryptophan, this likely results from a read error. Because the CDR3's place on the DNA is in doubt, the DNA is left out and the CDR3 is given as listed by TCRdb. The J gene is TRBJ1-2, the V gene TRBV6-4. The CDR3 contains 13 residues when both ends are counted. Germline CDR1 and CDR2: MRHNA and SNTAGT. CDR3 residues: CASSVVPSLPSCT.

The chain employs TRBV19 and TRBJ2-5; D unclear. Germline V gene sequence: CDR1 LNHDA, CDR2 SQIVND (reference sequence). V was shortened by 1 base and J by 1 base, with 7 bases between the two germline ends. CDR3 length equals 14 residues. Here the CDR3 reads CASSIGAGQETQYF. The CDR3 nucleotides are TGTGCCAGTAGTATAGGAGCAGGCCAAGAGACCCAGTACTTC.

This sequence joins TRBV5-8 and TRBJ2-3; TRBD2 is a possible D gene (6 bases). V lost 7 bases and J lost 2, with 8 bases in between. This CDR3 has 12 residues. In germline, CDR1 is SGHTS, CDR2 YDEGEE. CDR3 nucleotides: TGTGCCAGCGGGGGGTTCACAGATACGCAGTATTTT. Its translation: CASGGFTDTQYF.

Concerning this clone itself: Additional DNA sequences in this sample encode the identical CDR3. The rearrangement uses TRBV30 and TRBJ1-2; TRBD1 agrees at 10 bases. V was clipped by 0 bases and J by 8 bases; unmatched bases: 3. This CDR3 comprises 13 residues. Germline assignment: CDR1 GTSNPN and CDR2 SVGIG (reference sequence). The CDR3 nucleotides are TGTGCCTGGAGTGTACGGGACAGGGGCGGCTACACCTTC. This encodes CAWSVRDRGGYTF.